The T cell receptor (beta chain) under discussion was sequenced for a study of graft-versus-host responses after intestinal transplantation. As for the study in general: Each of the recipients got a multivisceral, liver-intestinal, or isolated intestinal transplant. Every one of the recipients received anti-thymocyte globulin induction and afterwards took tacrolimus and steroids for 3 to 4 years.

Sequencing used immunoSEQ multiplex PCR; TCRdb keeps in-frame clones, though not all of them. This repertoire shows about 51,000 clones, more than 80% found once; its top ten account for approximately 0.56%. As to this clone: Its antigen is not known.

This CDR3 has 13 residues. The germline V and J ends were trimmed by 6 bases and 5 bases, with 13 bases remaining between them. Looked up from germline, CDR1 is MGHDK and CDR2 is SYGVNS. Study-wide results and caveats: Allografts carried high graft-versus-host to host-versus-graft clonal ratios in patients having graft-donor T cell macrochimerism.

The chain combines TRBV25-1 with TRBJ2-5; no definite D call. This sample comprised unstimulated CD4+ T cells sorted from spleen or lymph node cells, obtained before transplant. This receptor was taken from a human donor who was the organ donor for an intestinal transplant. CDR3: CASSVGPAETQYF. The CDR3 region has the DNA TGTGCCAGCAGCGTGGGCCCCGCCGAGACCCAGTACTTC.